Each of the 24 T cell receptor beta chains below was sequenced from the same sample in a study of T-cell reconstitution after alpha-beta-depleted transplantation in children (dated by TCRdb to 2016 to 2017). The receptor library was made with PCR. These reads were obtained on an Illumina HiSeq 2500. Molecular barcoding was employed in the preparation of TCR libraries, with unique molecular identifiers being used to normalize TCRbeta repertoire quantification. TCRdb applied fastp at Q25 and MiXCR to the public reads, then kept only in-frame beta chains. Rows with a matching CDR3 protein are joined into one entry that keeps the most common DNA and genes. Here the sample has hundreds of thousands of distinct CDR3 sequences; about 15% occur a single time. The ten largest account for 0.8% to 1.1% of the sample. Specimen: PBMCs from the stem cell graft donor, collected from the stem cell graft. These receptors were collected from a human donor who donated a stem cell graft to a child with acute myeloid leukemia.

The chain has TRBV20-1 and TRBJ2-7, with 7 nucleotides matching TRBD1. V dropped 5 bases and J dropped 3; count of bases not matched to a gene: 7. The CDR3 runs 13 residues. Germline values: CDR1 DFQATT, CDR2 SNEGSKA (reference sequence). Here the CDR3 reads CSAWSGDSYEQYF. The CDR3, as DNA: TGCAGTGCTTGGTCCGGGGACAGCTACGAGCAGTACTTC.

At least ten counts were recorded for this clonotype. In DNA form, the CDR3 reads TGCAGTGCTAGAGGGTCTAGCGGGGGGGTGAAAAACATTCAGTACTTC. It specifies CSARGSSGGVKNIQYF. This chain links TRBV20-1 with TRBJ2-4; TRBD2 matches at 12 bases. This CDR3 has 16 residues. J was trimmed by 4 bases and V by 1 base; bases with no gene match: 5. Germline values: CDR1 DFQATT, CDR2 SNEGSKA (reference sequence).

This rearrangement joins TRBV24-1 to TRBJ1-1; the D is unclear. This CDR3 spans 14 amino acids. Trimming removed 0 bases at V and 11 bases at J, with 15 bases between. The germline V gene has CDR1 KGHDR and CDR2 SFDVKD. The CDR3 loop is CATSDLAGSLGAFF. The CDR3 DNA reads TGTGCCACCAGTGATTTGGCGGGCTCCCTGGGGGCTTTCTTT.

This clonotype occurred many times. V usage is TRBV20-1 and J usage is TRBJ2-3, with 8 nucleotides matching TRBD2. This CDR3 is 12 amino acids long. V was clipped by 7 bases and J by 4 bases; unmatched bases: 4. CDR1 and CDR2 (germline): DFQATT, SNEGSKA (reference sequence). The CDR3 region is CSGPGLADTQYF. DNA of the CDR3: TGCAGTGGGCCGGGACTAGCAGATACGCAGTATTTT.

This clonotype was observed a handful of times. V usage is TRBV7-9 and J usage is TRBJ2-1; 9 bases are shared with TRBD1. The CDR3 is 16 residues long. CDR1 and CDR2 from the germline V gene are SEHNR and FQNEAQ (reference sequence). The V segment lost 3 bases and the J segment 4 bases; nucleotides outside the gene matches: 7. CDR3 loop: CASSFPTGGTYNEQFF. CDR3 nucleotide sequence: TGTGCCAGCAGCTTTCCAACAGGGGGCACTTACAATGAGCAGTTCTTC. The whole variable domain, filled in from reference TRBV7-9 and TRBJ2-1, reads DTGVSQNPRHKITKRGQNVTFRCDPISEHNRLYWYRQTLGQGPEFLTYFQNEAQLEKSRLLSDRFSAERPKGSFSTLEIQRTEQGDSAMYLCASSFPTGGTYNEQFFGPGTRLTVL.

This clonotype came up many times. V usage is TRBV9 and J usage is TRBJ2-4; 10 positions agree with TRBD1. The CDR3 totals 13 residues. CDR1 and CDR2 (germline): SGDLS, YYNGEE. V gave up 2 bases and J gave up 7 bases; unmatched junction bases: 0. The CDR3 DNA is TGTGCCAGCAGCGTGACAGGGGGCAACATTCAGTACTTC. It yields the protein CASSVTGGNIQYF.

This chain connects TRBV2 to TRBJ2-1, with 7 bases identical to TRBD2. CDR3 length equals 16 residues. V lost 6 bases and J lost 1; bases outside the gene matches: 9. The germline CDR1 and CDR2 sequences are SNHLY and FYNNEI. The CDR3 spells CASRYLAASSYNEQFF. CDR3 in DNA: TGTGCCAGCAGGTATCTAGCGGCCTCTTCCTACAATGAGCAGTTCTTC. Full variable domain (remainder filled in from reference TRBV2 and TRBJ2-1): EPEVTQTPSHQVTQMGQEVILRCVPISNHLYFYWYRQILGQKVEFLVSFYNNEISEKSEIFDDQFSVERPDGSNFTLKIRSTKLEDSAMYFCASRYLAASSYNEQFFGPGTRLTVL.

The rearrangement links TRBV7-2 to TRBJ1-6; perhaps TRBD1 as D (5 bases). Trimming cost V 4 bases and J 7 bases, with 11 bases left between them. The CDR3 sequence is 14 residues long. Germline loops: CDR1 SGHTA, CDR2 FQGNSA. The CDR3 here is CASSSRRDNSPLHF. CDR3 coding DNA: TGTGCCAGCAGCTCTAGAAGGGACAATTCACCCCTCCACTTT.

This chain joins TRBV7-3 and TRBJ2-7; D is uncertain. CDR3 length equals 13 residues. Trimming removed 1 base at V and 5 bases at J, with 9 bases between. The germline CDR1 and CDR2 sequences are SGHTA and FQGTGA. The CDR3: CASSLNKGHEQYF. The CDR3 coding sequence is TGTGCCAGCAGCTTAAATAAGGGCCACGAGCAGTACTTC.

This clonotype appeared many times. The V gene is TRBV9, the J gene TRBJ1-1; the D is unclear. Germline CDR1 and CDR2: SGDLS and YYNGEE. The germline V and J ends were trimmed by 4 bases and 7 bases, with 14 bases remaining between them. This CDR3 spans 13 amino acids. CDR3 loop: CASSPVPGNEAFF. The CDR3 region has the DNA TGTGCCAGCAGCCCCGTCCCGGGCAATGAAGCTTTCTTT.

This clonotype was observed many times. The chain recombines TRBV5-5 with TRBJ1-5, with a possible D match to TRBD1 (5 bases). Germline-derived CDR1 and CDR2 are SGHKS and YYEKEE (reference sequence). This CDR3 contains 13 residues. The germline V and J ends were trimmed by 4 bases and 7 bases, with 12 bases remaining between them. The CDR3 sequence: CASSGRDRQPQHF. The CDR3, as DNA: TGTGCCAGCAGCGGCAGGGATAGACAGCCCCAGCATTTT.

The sample holds many counts of this clonotype. The junction and the germline gene differ at one end; a read error may be behind it. As DNA, the CDR3 is TGTGCCACCAGCGGAGACAGGGAGGCTGAAAAACTGTTTTTT. This translates into CATSGDREAEKLFF. The chain carries TRBV15 and TRBJ1-4; 7 positions agree with TRBD1. Germline V lookup: CDR1 LNHNV, CDR2 YYDKDF (reference sequence). CDR3 length equals 14 residues.

In its sample, this clonotype was seen many times. This chain links TRBV7-9 with TRBJ2-1, with 7 bases lining up with TRBD1. This CDR3 comprises 14 residues. CDR1 and CDR2 (germline): SEHNR, FQNEAQ (reference sequence). J was trimmed by 5 bases and V by 5 bases; bases with no gene match: 6. CDR3 amino acids: CASSDSTGHNEQFF. CDR3 bases: TGTGCCAGCAGCGATTCGACAGGGCACAATGAGCAGTTCTTC.

This clonotype has at least ten counts. The rearrangement links TRBV20-1 to TRBJ2-3; D gene uncertain. V gave up 1 base and J gave up 2 bases, with 13 bases separating them. The CDR3 is 15 amino acids. Germline CDR1 reads DFQATT; CDR2 reads SNEGSKA (reference sequence). The CDR3: CSARALTSYTDTQYF. As DNA, the CDR3 is TGCAGTGCTAGAGCTTTGACATCCTACACAGATACGCAGTATTTT.

The table lists this clonotype with a few counts. This sequence joins TRBV6-6 and TRBJ1-6, with unresolved D. Trimming removed 7 bases from V and 0 bases from J, with 13 bases in between. This CDR3 is 16 amino acids long. Germline V gene sequence: CDR1 MNHNY, CDR2 SVGAGI (reference sequence). CDR3 DNA: TGTGCCAGCACCGTCCGCCTGAGCTCCTATAATTCACCCCTCCACTTT. Translated, it gives CASTVRLSSYNSPLHF.

This clonotype was counted ten times or more. This chain links TRBV5-1 with TRBJ1-5; D is unclear. From germline, CDR1 is SGHRS and CDR2 YFSETQ. The CDR3 loop spans 13 amino acids. Trimming shortened V by 1 base and J by 7 bases, and 9 bases separated the two germline ends. CDR3 DNA: TGCGCCAGCAGCTTGAAGGGAGCCCAGCCCCAGCATTTT. This gives the protein CASSLKGAQPQHF.

This clonotype was detected ten times or more. The rearrangement links TRBV20-1 to TRBJ2-7; TRBD2 aligns across 11 bases. The CDR3 contains 15 residues. Looked up from germline, CDR1 is DFQATT and CDR2 is SNEGSKA (reference sequence). Germline trimming cut 6 bases from V and 2 bases from J; bases unmatched to any gene: 9. The CDR3 is CSARRLAGQTYEQYF. In nucleotides, the CDR3 is TGCAGTGCCCGAAGACTAGCGGGACAAACCTACGAGCAGTACTTC.

There are many counts of this clonotype. This sequence joins TRBV7-3 and TRBJ2-1, with TRBD2 as a possible D gene (6 bases). V gave up 5 bases and J gave up 5 bases, with 16 bases separating them. From germline, CDR1 is SGHTA and CDR2 FQGTGA. CDR3 length equals 15 residues. CDR3 region: CASSPFAGTDNEQFF. The CDR3 region has the DNA TGTGCCAGCAGCCCTTTTGCGGGGACGGACAATGAGCAGTTCTTC.

The chain has TRBV9 and TRBJ2-5; 9 positions match TRBD1. This CDR3 has 15 amino acids. V lost 0 bases, J lost 2 bases, and 2 bases stayed unmatched. CDR1 is SGDLS, CDR2 YYNGEE, per germline. CDR3 DNA sequence: TGTGCCAGCAGCGTAGAGGGACAGGGACAAGAGACCCAGTACTTC. Protein sequence: CASSVEGQGQETQYF.

This clonotype occurred a few times. The rearrangement joins TRBV5-1 to TRBJ2-7; TRBD2 aligns across 8 bases. Germline CDR1 SGHRS, CDR2 YFSETQ. J gave up 0 bases and V 4 bases, and 6 bases lay outside the gene matches. The CDR3 is 15 residues long. The CDR3 protein is CASSNGGGTSYEQYF. CDR3 DNA sequence: TGCGCCAGCAGCAACGGGGGGGGGACCTCCTACGAGCAGTACTTC.

At least ten counts were recorded for this clonotype. The chain carries TRBV12-3 or TRBV12-4 and TRBJ2-7; 10 bases agree with TRBD2. With 6 bases clipped from V and 5 bases from J, the junction kept 4 bases outside the gene matches. This CDR3 has 13 amino acids. In DNA, the CDR3 is TGTGCCAGCAGAGCGGGGGGGCCAAACGAGCAGTACTTC. It specifies CASRAGGPNEQYF.

On this clonotype: The CDR3 does not close with the conserved phenylalanine or tryptophan, likely indicating a read error. This chain connects TRBV20-1 to TRBJ2-3, with 7 bases aligning to TRBD2. Trimming at V came to 5 bases and at J to 2 bases, leaving 10 bases not matched to a gene. Germline CDR1 and CDR2: DFQATT and SNEGSKA (reference sequence). This CDR3 region has 15 residues. The CDR3 region has the DNA TGCAGTGCTTCCCAAGCGGGGCCTACCACAGATACGCAGTATGTT. It yields the protein CSASQAGPTTDTQYV.

This clonotype was observed at least ten times. This chain joins TRBV5-1 and TRBJ1-6, with 7 positions matching TRBD1. CDR1 SGHRS and CDR2 YFSETQ come from the germline V gene. The CDR3 is 16 amino acids. The trim removed 0 bases at V and 6 bases at J, leaving 6 bases unmatched. As DNA, the CDR3 is TGCGCCAGCAGCTTGGCCCGACAGGGTGGTAATTCACCCCTCCACTTT. It is translated as CASSLARQGGNSPLHF. Full variable domain (outside the CDR3, taken from reference TRBV5-1 and TRBJ1-6): KAGVTQTPRYLIKTRGQQVTLSCSPISGHRSVSWYQQTPGQGLQFLFEYFSETQRNKGNFPGRFSGRQFSNSRSEMNVSTLELGDSALYLCASSLARQGGNSPLHFGNGTRLTVT.

CDR3 nucleotide sequence: TGTGCCAGCAGTTTCGACAGGGGGGCCAACTATGGCTACACCTTC. Residues: CASSFDRGANYGYTF. V usage is TRBV12-3 or TRBV12-4 and J usage is TRBJ1-2; TRBD1 matches 9 bases. This CDR3 has 15 amino acids. V lost 3 bases, J lost 2 bases, and 4 bases stayed unmatched.